This note documents a single T cell receptor beta chain sequence. The antigen is undetermined. Trimming took 3 bases from V and 2 from J; bases not matched to a gene: 4. Germline CDR1 is SGDLS and CDR2 is YYNGEE. This CDR3 has 14 amino acids. This entry is derived from a study of CD8+ T cells in alopecia areata. Study-wide findings and caveats: Many expanded lesional clones stayed in scalp and blood while on tofacitinib. On tofacitinib, scalp clonality and expanded CD8+ clones among top 100 fell significantly.

The treatment was: oral pan-JAK inhibitor, 5-10 mg twice daily. Researchers took lesional scalp punch biopsies and peripheral blood from people who were alopecia areata patients. cDNA reverse transcribed from extracted RNA served as the sequencing template. Data came from immunoSEQ multiplex PCR; TCRdb stores just in-frame clones and leaves some out. The sample contains roughly 200,000 clones, around 56% of which appear only once. The V gene is TRBV9, the J gene TRBJ2-5, with 7 positions matching TRBD2. The material was CD4+ T cells sorted from blood, obtained at week 4, from a patient treated with tofacitinib. The receptor comes from a human donor with alopecia areata. The CDR3 sequence is CASSDPGGQETQYF. The CDR3 coding sequence is TGTGCCAGCAGCGACCCGGGGGGTCAAGAGACCCAGTACTTC.